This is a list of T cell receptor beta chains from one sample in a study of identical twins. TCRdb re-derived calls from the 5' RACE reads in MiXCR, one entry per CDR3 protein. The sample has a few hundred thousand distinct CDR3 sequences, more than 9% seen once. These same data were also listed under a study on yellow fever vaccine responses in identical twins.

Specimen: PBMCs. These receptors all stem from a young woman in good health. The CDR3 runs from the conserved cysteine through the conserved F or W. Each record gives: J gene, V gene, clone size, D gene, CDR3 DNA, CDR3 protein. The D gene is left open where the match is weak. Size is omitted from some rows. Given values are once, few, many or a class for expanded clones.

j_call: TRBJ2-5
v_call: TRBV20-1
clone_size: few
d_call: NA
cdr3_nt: TGCAGTGCTAGAGATAGACTGCGGGGTGGAGAGACCCAGTACTTC
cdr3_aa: CSARDRLRGGETQYF

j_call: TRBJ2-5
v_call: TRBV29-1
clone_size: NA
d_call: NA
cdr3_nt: TGCAGCGTTGTCCCGGCCGGAGAGACCCAGTACTTC
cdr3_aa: CSVVPAGETQYF

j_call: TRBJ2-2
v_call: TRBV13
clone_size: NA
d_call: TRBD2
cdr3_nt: TGTGCCAGCAGCTCCGGGACTAGCGGGGTCCCGAACACCGGGGAGCTGTTTTTT
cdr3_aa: CASSSGTSGVPNTGELFF

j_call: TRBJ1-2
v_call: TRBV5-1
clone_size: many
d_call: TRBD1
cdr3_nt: TGCGCCAGCAGCCCGGACAGGGGAAGGGGCTACACCTTC
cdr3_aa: CASSPDRGRGYTF

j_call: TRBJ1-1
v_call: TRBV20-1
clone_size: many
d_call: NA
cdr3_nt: TGCAGTGCTAGGCATGGAGGGGGTAGCACTGAAGCTTTCTTT
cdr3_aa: CSARHGGGSTEAFF

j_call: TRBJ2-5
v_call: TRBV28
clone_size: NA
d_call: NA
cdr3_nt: TGTGCCAGCAGTTTCCCGACAGCCCAAGAGACCCAGTACTTC
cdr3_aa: CASSFPTAQETQYF

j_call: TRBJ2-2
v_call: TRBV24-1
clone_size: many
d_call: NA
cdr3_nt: TGTGCCACCAGTCATAACTTGGGCACCGGGGAGCTGTTTTTT
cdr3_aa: CATSHNLGTGELFF

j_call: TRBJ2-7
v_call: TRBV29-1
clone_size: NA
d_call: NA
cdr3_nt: TGCAGCGTTGTACACCCTACCTCCTACGAGCAGTACTTC
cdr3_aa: CSVVHPTSYEQYF

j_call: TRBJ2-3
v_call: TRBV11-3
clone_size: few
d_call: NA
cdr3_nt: TGTGCCAGCAGCGCCACCGGGACGGACACAGATACGCAGTATTTT
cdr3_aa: CASSATGTDTDTQYF

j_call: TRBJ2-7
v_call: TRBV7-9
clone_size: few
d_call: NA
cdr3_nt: TGTGCCAGCAGCCCGCCCCCCCAGGTCCACGAGCAGTACTTC
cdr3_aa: CASSPPPQVHEQYF

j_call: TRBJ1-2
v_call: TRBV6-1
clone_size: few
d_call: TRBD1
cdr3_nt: TGTGCCAGCAGTCTTAGACAGGGTAGTGGCTACACCTTC
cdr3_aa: CASSLRQGSGYTF

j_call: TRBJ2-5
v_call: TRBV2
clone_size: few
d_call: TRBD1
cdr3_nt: TGTGCCAGCAGTACCGGGACAGGGCCAGAGACCCAGTACTTC
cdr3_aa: CASSTGTGPETQYF

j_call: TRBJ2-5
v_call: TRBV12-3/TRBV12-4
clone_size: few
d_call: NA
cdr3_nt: TGTGCCAGCATACCCTACCCTGGGGGTAGCGTAAAGTACCAAGAGACCCAGTACTTC
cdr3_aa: CASIPYPGGSVKYQETQYF

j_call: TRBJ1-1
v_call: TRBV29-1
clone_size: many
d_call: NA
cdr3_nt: TGCAGCGTTGACACGGGTCGGATTGAAGCTTTCTTT
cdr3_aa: CSVDTGRIEAFF

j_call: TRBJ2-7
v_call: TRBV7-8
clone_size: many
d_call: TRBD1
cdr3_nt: TGTGCCAGCAGCTTTTATTCGCCTAAGGGGGCCACCTACGAGCAGTACTTC
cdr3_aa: CASSFYSPKGATYEQYF

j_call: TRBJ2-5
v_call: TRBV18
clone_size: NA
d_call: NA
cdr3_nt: TGTGCCAGCTCACCTAGGTTCGCAGGGGTTGGACAAGAGACCCAGTACTTC
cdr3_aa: CASSPRFAGVGQETQYF

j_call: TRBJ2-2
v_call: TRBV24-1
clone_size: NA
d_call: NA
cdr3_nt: TGTGCCACCAGTGACCCCGACAGACCTACATACACCGGGGAGCTGTTTTTT
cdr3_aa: CATSDPDRPTYTGELFF

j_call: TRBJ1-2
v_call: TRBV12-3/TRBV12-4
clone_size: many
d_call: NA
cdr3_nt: TGTGCCAGCAGTTTGGGCGGGAAGACGAACTATGGCTACACCTTC
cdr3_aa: CASSLGGKTNYGYTF

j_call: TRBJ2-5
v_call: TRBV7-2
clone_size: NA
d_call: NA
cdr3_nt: TGTGCCAGCGTTCCGGTTCTAGGGGGGGAGACCCAGTACTTC
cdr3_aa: CASVPVLGGETQYF

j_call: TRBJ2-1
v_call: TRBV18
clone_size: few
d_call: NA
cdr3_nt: TGTGCCAGCTCACCCGAAGGGACGGTCAATGAGCAGTTCTTC
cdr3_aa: CASSPEGTVNEQFF

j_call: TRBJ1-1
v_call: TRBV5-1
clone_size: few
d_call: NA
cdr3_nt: TGCGCCAGCAGAACCGACGGGGGGCAGTTTGCTGAAGCTTTCTTT
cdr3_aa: CASRTDGGQFAEAFF

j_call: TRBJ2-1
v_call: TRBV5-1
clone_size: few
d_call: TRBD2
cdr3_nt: TGCGCCAGCAGCCTGACTAGCGGGAGCTATGAGCAGTTCTTC
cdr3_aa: CASSLTSGSYEQFF

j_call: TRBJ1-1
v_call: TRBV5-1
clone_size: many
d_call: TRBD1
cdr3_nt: TGCGCCAGCAGCATATCGACAGGGGGCACTGAAGCTTTCTTT
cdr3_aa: CASSISTGGTEAFF

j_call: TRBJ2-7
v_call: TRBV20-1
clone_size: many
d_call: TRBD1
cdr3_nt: TGCAGTGCTAGGAGGGACAGGGTCTCCTACGAGCAGTACTTC
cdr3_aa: CSARRDRVSYEQYF

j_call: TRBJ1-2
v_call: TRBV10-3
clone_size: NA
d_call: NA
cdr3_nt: TGTGCCATCAGTGATTTGGGTAGGGGAATAGGGGCTAACTATGGCTACACCTTC
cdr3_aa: CAISDLGRGIGANYGYTF

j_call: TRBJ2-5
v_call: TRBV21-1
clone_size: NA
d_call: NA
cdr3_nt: TGTGCCAGCAGCAAAGATAGGACTAGCCGGGAAGAGACCCAGTACTTC
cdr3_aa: CASSKDRTSREETQYF